The sequence of this TCR beta chain was determined in a study of T cell responses to AZD1222 COVID-19 vaccine. Study findings and constraints: The study found Spike-specific TCR breadth and depth rose after two AZD1222 doses. Nearly half of the spike-specific TCRs reportedly recognize variant regions that carry no mutations. Donor demographics were predominantly white British with a female majority; clonal diversity may be underestimated.

Produced via immunoSEQ multiplex PCR; TCRdb's table is partial and in-frame only. Among more than 100,000 clones listed, roughly 85% were seen once. Trimming left V 0 bases short and J 7 bases short, with 10 bases between. The CDR3 is 14 amino acids. The V gene's germline CDR1 is SGHKS and CDR2 YYEKEE (reference sequence). On this clone: Its antigen remains unknown.

This material consisted of peripheral blood, taken 28 days after the second dose of the MenACWY control vaccine. This receptor was taken from an adult who received the MenACWY meningococcal vaccine as a control. The chain couples TRBV5-5 to TRBJ2-2; perhaps TRBD2 as D (5 bases). CDR3 residues: CASSLVGLGGELFF. The CDR3 nucleotides are TGTGCCAGCAGCTTGGTAGGACTGGGCGGGGAGCTGTTTTTT.